The rows below give T cell receptor beta chains drawn from one sample of a study of blood T cell repertoires in COVID-19. Sequenced by immunoSEQ multiplex PCR; TCRdb stores in-frame clones only, minus some. The top ten hold roughly 2% of the sample, which has approximately 200,000 clones, approximately 84% seen once. Sequencing used peripheral blood. These receptors were collected from a middle-aged man with active or convalescent COVID-19. The conserved cysteine and the conserved F or W are not part of the CDR3 here.

V gene | CDR3 protein
TRBV9 | ASGLPGETQY
TRBV5-4 | ASSPSSGRTEQY
TRBV27 | ASSLNHRAYEQY
TRBV3-1/TRBV3-2 | ASSHPRGDRGAGELF
TRBV9 | ASSVVVYEQY
TRBV3-1/TRBV3-2 | ASSEGQKYGYT
TRBV28 | ASADSATDTQY
TRBV10-1 | ASSVALAGVSGTQY
TRBV7-9 | ASSLTGGPTEAF
TRBV28 | ASGRPSGSYEQY
TRBV27 | ASSYSTGTEAF
TRBV27 | ASSLVGTRGGVYGYT
TRBV2 | ASSSPGQKLF
TRBV27 | ASSLSSSPFEQY
TRBV2 | ASSEGGQGPYGYT
TRBV28 | ASIYRLDGYEQY
TRBV27 | ASSLSGRLGVNQPQH
TRBV30 | AWTNRWHGYT
TRBV6-1 | ASSTSSHTQY
TRBV28 | ASSLRLDSGPSTDTQY
TRBV11-2 | ASSLYTGDITGQPQH
TRBV3-1/TRBV3-2 | ASSLSGFGSLH
TRBV19 | ATMANTEAF
TRBV5-1 | ASSFINAGGYSTEAF
TRBV5-1 | ASSLTVNTEAF
TRBV5-5 | ASNIQGNTEAF
TRBV11-2 | ASSFGWDRGYYEQY
TRBV11-3 | ASSFRAGVGNEQF